The 10 T cell receptor beta chains in this list originate from one sample, sequenced in a study of early T cells in non-severe SARS-CoV-2 infection. TCRdb fed the 5' RACE reads into MiXCR, producing one record per CDR3 protein. The profile covers some 56,000 distinct CDR3 sequences, with over 9.5% appearing a single time and 6.5% taken by the ten largest. The sequencing input was whole blood. These TCRs come from an adult who was a healthcare worker with PCR-confirmed SARS-CoV-2 infection or an uninfected control (not recorded which).

This clonotype was seen repeatedly, ten times or more. The rearrangement links TRBV6-6 to TRBJ2-1; 11 nucleotides align to TRBD2. Germline V gene sequence: CDR1 MNHNY, CDR2 SVGAGI (reference sequence). Losses at the gene ends were 7 bases for V and 3 bases for J; bases not matched to a gene: 5. This CDR3 spans 15 amino acids. This CDR3 is CASIRGTSGYNEQFF. CDR3 nucleotide sequence: TGTGCCAGCATCCGCGGGACTAGCGGCTACAATGAGCAGTTCTTC.

The V and J genes are TRBV4-2 and TRBJ2-7, with a weak D call TRBD2 (7 bases). The CDR3 extends over 15 amino acids. The V and J ends lost 4 bases and 1 base respectively, with 14 bases between them. Germline CDR1 is LGHNA and CDR2 is YNFKEQ. The CDR3 DNA reads TGTGCCAGCAGCCCAGGGGAGGGGCTTTCCTACGAGCAGTACTTC. It codes for CASSPGEGLSYEQYF.

This clonotype was seen a handful of times. V is TRBV18 and J is TRBJ2-7; 10 bases map to TRBD1. The CDR3 sequence is 16 residues long. The V gene end was trimmed by 3 bases and the J gene end by 5 bases; junction bases not matched to a gene: 10. Germline loops: CDR1 KGHSH, CDR2 LQKENI. Written as DNA, the CDR3 is TGTGCCAGCTCACCTTCCACCGGGACAGGGGACCACGAGCAGTACTTC. Translated: CASSPSTGTGDHEQYF.

This clonotype was seen a handful of times. The V call is TRBV29-1, the J call TRBJ2-1; D could derive from TRBD1 or TRBD2 (6 bases each). Deletions cut 7 bases from V and 8 bases from J, with 24 bases between. There are 15 residues in the CDR3. Germline values: CDR1 SQVTM, CDR2 ANQGSEA. CDR3 sequence reads: CSAKQGGFQSHEQFF. CDR3 DNA sequence: TGCAGCGCCAAACAAGGGGGGTTTCAGTCCCATGAGCAGTTCTTC.

This clonotype appeared a few times. The chain combines TRBV2 with TRBJ2-5; D might be TRBD1 or TRBD2, each matching 5 bases. The germline CDR1 and CDR2 sequences are SNHLY and FYNNEI. Trimming removed 7 bases at V and 2 bases at J, with 11 bases between. This CDR3 comprises 13 residues. DNA for the CDR3: TGTGCCAGCAATGGGGGTAGGCAAGAGACCCAGTACTTC. This encodes CASNGGRQETQYF.

This clonotype was counted a few times. The V and J genes are TRBV28 and TRBJ2-7; D ambiguous. The CDR3 totals 12 residues. Germline V gene sequence: CDR1 MDHEN, CDR2 SYDVKM. V dropped 3 bases and J dropped 4 bases, with 7 bases sitting between them. The CDR3 here is CASSLDGYEQYF. The CDR3 DNA is TGTGCCAGCAGTTTGGACGGTTACGAGCAGTACTTC.

This clonotype was counted at least ten times. Written as DNA, the CDR3 is TGTGCCAGCAGCCAAGGTCGGGCCGGATCCTACAATGAGCAGTTCTTC. Protein product: CASSQGRAGSYNEQFF. V gene TRBV4-2 combines with J gene TRBJ2-1, with D unresolved. This CDR3 is 16 amino acids long. Deletions cut 1 base from V and 1 base from J, with 11 bases between. The germline CDR1 and CDR2 sequences are LGHNA and YNFKEQ.

This clonotype was counted between two and nine times. The chain couples TRBV7-6 to TRBJ1-2; the D is unclear. This CDR3 comprises 12 residues. Trimming removed 5 bases from V and 8 bases from J, with 12 bases in between. The germline gives CDR1 SGHVS, CDR2 FNYEAQ. The DNA for the CDR3 is TGTGCCAGCAGCGCTTACAGCAGCGGCTACACCTTC. The encoded protein is CASSAYSSGYTF.

The rearrangement links TRBV29-1 to TRBJ2-7, with D unresolved. V lost 4 bases and J lost 2, with 9 bases in between. This CDR3 is built from 12 residues. From germline, CDR1 is SQVTM and CDR2 ANQGSEA. CDR3 loop: CSVVTSTYEQYF. CDR3 sequence (DNA): TGCAGCGTTGTCACAAGCACCTACGAGCAGTACTTC.

This clonotype was observed many times. The rearrangement joins TRBV18 to TRBJ1-4; no firm D call. From germline, CDR1 is KGHSH and CDR2 LQKENI. This CDR3 spans 13 amino acids. Trimming removed 4 bases at V and 4 bases at J, with 7 bases between. The CDR3 sequence: CASSRSDNEKLFF. In nucleotides, the CDR3 is TGTGCCAGCTCACGGTCAGATAATGAAAAACTGTTTTTT.